This TCR beta chain was retrieved from a study of blood T cell repertoires in COVID-19. About the research overall: COVID-19 samples, acute and convalescent, were from the United States, Italy and Spain. Sample material is recorded as cDNA or gDNA derived from T cells, B-cell-depleted T cells, or PBMCs.

The CDR3 spans 15 residues. Germline V gene lookup returns CDR1 MNHNS and CDR2 SASEGT. Trimming removed 2 bases from V and 8 bases from J; junction bases left unmatched: 11. Authors' analysis steps: Reference gene primer amplification in the assay estimated nucleated cell counts. Libraries were prepared by immunoSEQ multiplex PCR; TCRdb keeps only in-frame clonotypes and omits some of them. D and trimming come from the DNA, and the V and J calls and clone size come from that table. This table holds 99,000 or so clones, 85% to 90% found once. The source of this sequence is a man between 45 and 60 years old with acute or convalescent COVID-19. Sequencing used peripheral blood. The genes are TRBV6-1 and TRBJ2-7; TRBD1 matches 8 bases. CDR3 sequence: CASSEPLGQDLKQYF. CDR3 bases: TGTGCCAGCAGTGAACCCTTGGGACAGGACTTGAAGCAGTACTTC.